The present entry profiles one TCR beta chain with its context. CDR1 is SGHTA, CDR2 FQGNSA, per germline. The CDR3 is 14 amino acids. V gave up 4 bases and J gave up 7 bases; unmatched junction bases: 9. This sample was taken from a study of blood T cell repertoires in COVID-19. Per the authors' pipeline: From reference gene primer amplification, estimates of nucleated cell counts were derived. TCRdb keeps only in-frame clones here, not all; method: immunoSEQ multiplex PCR. V and J calls and clone size are given by that table; D and trimming were obtained from the DNA. The data show about 420,000 clones, with around nine tenths seen just once and approximately 0.92% held by the top ten.

This chain connects TRBV7-2 to TRBJ1-2; TRBD1 matches 7 bases. The sequence came from a man in his late teens or twenties with COVID-19, enrolled during active disease. The material sequenced was peripheral blood. CDR3 bases: TGTGCCAGCAGCTCATCGACAGGGAGAGGTGGCTACACCTTC. Its translation: CASSSSTGRGGYTF.